Following are 24 T cell receptor beta chains from one sample sequenced in a study of PD-1 blockade in classical Hodgkin lymphoma. The time point here: cycle 4 day 1 (C4D1), after 5 to 7 weeks of nivolumab. With no exception, relapse followed autologous stem cell transplantation in all patients, and brentuximab vedotin exposure varied. The data were produced by immunoSEQ multiplex PCR, yet TCRdb's version contains in-frame clones alone and is incomplete. The sample contains 28,000 or so clones, roughly 78% of which appear only once. Specimen: peripheral blood mononuclear cells (PBMCs), collected before the fourth cycle of nivolumab. All receptors come from a human donor with classical Hodgkin lymphoma.

This chain joins TRBV18 and TRBJ2-2; 8 bases match TRBD1. CDR3 length: 15 residues. Looked up from germline, CDR1 is KGHSH and CDR2 is LQKENI. The junction had 4 bases not matched to a gene; V was cut back by 4 bases and J by 3 bases. Here the CDR3 reads CASSLGTGYTGELFF. The CDR3 DNA follows: TGTGCCAGCTCACTTGGGACAGGTTACACCGGGGAGCTGTTTTTT.

The chain is built from TRBV5-4 and TRBJ2-6; D unresolved. Germline CDR1 and CDR2: SGHNT and YYREEE (reference sequence). There are 16 residues in the CDR3. Between the trimmed V and J ends, which lost 0 bases and 1 base, there was a span of 8 bases. The CDR3 DNA reads TGTGCCAGCAGCTTGGAGGTGGGGTCTGGGGCCAACGTCCTGACTTTC. Translating it yields CASSLEVGSGANVLTF.

The chain links TRBV6-1 to TRBJ2-7, with D possibly being TRBD2 (5 bases). With 3 bases removed from V and 5 bases from J, the gap between germline ends came to 17 bases. This CDR3 comprises 15 residues. Germline assignment: CDR1 MNHNS and CDR2 SASEGT. The CDR3, as DNA: TGTGCCAGCAGTGATTCCCGCGGGTTTCTCCACGAGCAGTACTTC. It encodes CASSDSRGFLHEQYF.

V and J are TRBV21-1 and TRBJ2-3; the D call TRBD2 from the table was never checked on the DNA. TRBV21-1 is deemed a pseudogene. There are 14 residues in the CDR3. The CDR3, as DNA: TGTGCCAGCAGGGGGAGGTCTAGCACAGATACGCAGTATTTT. It is translated as CASRGRSSTDTQYF.

The chain recombines TRBV29-1 with TRBJ2-4; D possibly matches TRBD1 or TRBD2 (5 bases each). Germline V gene data show CDR1 as SQVTM and CDR2 as ANQGSEA. CDR3 length: 13 residues. The ends were cut back, 6 bases at V and 6 bases at J, with 15 bases in the middle. The CDR3 nucleotides are TGCAGCGTCATGGTTGGGGGAAGAAACATTCAGTACTTC. As protein: CSVMVGGRNIQYF.

The count of this clone is one. The J gene is TRBJ1-2, the V gene TRBV27; 9 bases line up with TRBD1. The CDR3 length is 13 residues. The V gene end was trimmed by 5 bases and the J gene end by 7 bases; junction bases not matched to a gene: 5. Per germline, CDR1 MNHEY and CDR2 SMNVEV (reference sequence). The chain's CDR3 is CASSQQGAGGYTF. The CDR3 DNA is TGTGCCAGCAGTCAACAGGGGGCGGGTGGCTACACCTTC.

The rearrangement joins TRBV5-4 to TRBJ1-1; D gene ambiguous. Germline CDR1 SGHNT, CDR2 YYREEE (reference sequence). Deletions cut 0 bases from V and 6 bases from J, with 9 bases between. The CDR3 covers 13 residues. This chain's CDR3 is CASSLGGRSEAFF. The CDR3 DNA is TGTGCCAGCAGCTTGGGAGGGAGGTCTGAAGCTTTCTTT.

The chain carries TRBV28 and TRBJ2-7; 12 bases agree with TRBD2. Trimming at V came to 10 bases and at J to 4 bases, leaving 5 bases not matched to a gene. CDR1 and CDR2 (germline): MDHEN, SYDVKM. There are 13 residues in the CDR3. Here the CDR3 DNA reads TGTGCCACTGGGCTAGCGGGAGGGTACGAGCAGTACTTC. Protein: CATGLAGGYEQYF.

V usage is TRBV10-3 and J usage is TRBJ1-2, with 8 bases aligning to TRBD1. The length of the CDR3 is 13 residues. The germline CDR1 and CDR2 sequences are ENHRY and SYGVKD. Trimming removed 6 bases from V and 8 bases from J; junction bases left unmatched: 8. CDR3 nucleotide sequence: TGTGCCATCAGAGAAGACAGGGGAGAAGGCTACACCTTC. This codes for CAIREDRGEGYTF.

This clone was picked up a small number of times. V is TRBV15 and J is TRBJ2-1, with D possibly matching TRBD1 (6 bases). CDR3 length equals 15 residues. Germline CDR1 is LNHNV and CDR2 is YYDKDF (reference sequence). The V end lost 3 bases, the J end lost 5 bases, and 14 bases lay between the germline ends. The CDR3 region is CATSSHYRDNNEQFF. In DNA form, the CDR3 reads TGTGCCACCAGCAGTCACTACCGGGACAACAATGAGCAGTTCTTC. Variable domain in full (rest from reference TRBV15 and TRBJ2-1): DAMVIQNPRYQVTQFGKPVTLSCSQTLNHNVMYWYQQKSSQAPKLLFHYYDKDFNNEADTPDNFQSRRPNTSFCFLDIRSPGLGDTAMYLCATSSHYRDNNEQFFGPGTRLTVL.

This clone was found a few times. The chain combines TRBV7-3 with TRBJ2-1; perhaps TRBD1 as D (5 bases). Between the trimmed V and J ends, which lost 6 bases and 9 bases, there was a span of 15 bases. Germline assignment: CDR1 SGHTA and CDR2 FQGTGA. The CDR3 is made up of 13 amino acids. In DNA form, the CDR3 reads TGTGCCAGCAGTGGGGCCCCAGGACGTGAGCAGTTCTTC. It codes for CASSGAPGREQFF.

V and J are TRBV15 and TRBJ1-2, with 8 bases identical to TRBD1. The junction had 4 bases not matched to a gene; V was cut back by 0 bases and J by 4 bases. The CDR3 is 15 amino acids. Germline CDR1 is LNHNV and CDR2 is YYDKDF (reference sequence). CDR3 coding DNA: TGTGCCACCAGCAGAGACAGGGGGCCTGGCTATGGCTACACCTTC. Translated, it gives CATSRDRGPGYGYTF.

The sample holds a few counts of this clone. CDR3 bases: TGTGCCAGCAGCTTATTGCGGGCTGCGTACACTGAAGCTTTCTTT. Protein: CASSLLRAAYTEAFF. The chain couples TRBV7-6 to TRBJ1-1; D not certain. Between the trimmed V and J ends, which lost 2 bases and 3 bases, there was a span of 13 bases. The CDR3 is made up of 15 amino acids. Germline V gives CDR1 SGHVS, CDR2 FNYEAQ.

This clone was counted only a few times. The chain links TRBV5-1 to TRBJ1-1; D not resolved. The germline gives CDR1 SGHRS, CDR2 YFSETQ. This CDR3 is 12 amino acids long. The V and J ends lost 1 base and 6 bases respectively, with 7 bases between them. In DNA form, the CDR3 reads TGCGCCAGCAGCTTGCGAGGGTCTGAAGCTTTCTTT. The encoded protein is CASSLRGSEAFF.

This rearrangement joins TRBV28 to TRBJ2-7; D is undetermined. Germline CDR1 reads MDHEN; CDR2 reads SYDVKM. V was trimmed by 3 bases and J by 4 bases, leaving 13 bases between them. The CDR3 has 14 amino acids. The CDR3 region has the DNA TGTGCCAGCAGTTTCCGGTTAACGATTTACGAGCAGTACTTC. It translates to CASSFRLTIYEQYF.

The chain links TRBV6-1 to TRBJ2-1; 14 nucleotides agree with TRBD2. V was pared by 4 bases and J by 6 bases, with 5 bases of the junction left unmatched. The CDR3 contains 16 residues. Per germline, CDR1 MNHNS and CDR2 SASEGT. CDR3 amino acids: CASSVRLAGGSNEQFF. The CDR3 nucleotides are TGTGCCAGCAGTGTCCGACTAGCGGGAGGGAGCAATGAGCAGTTCTTC.

The rearrangement joins TRBV5-1 to TRBJ1-2; no clear D. In germline, CDR1 is SGHRS, CDR2 YFSETQ. Trimming removed 4 bases at V and 4 bases at J, with 17 bases between. The CDR3 extends over 15 amino acids. The CDR3 nucleotides read TGCGCCAGCAGCCCAGATGAGGCAGCTTTCTATGGCTACACCTTC. Translation gives CASSPDEAAFYGYTF.

The gene calls are TRBV5-1 and TRBJ1-4; D remains unclear. Trimming pared 0 bases from V and 0 bases from J, leaving 3 bases between. The CDR3 runs to 14 residues. In germline, CDR1 is SGHRS, CDR2 YFSETQ. In nucleotides, the CDR3 is TGCGCCAGCAGCTTGGAGCCAACTAATGAAAAACTGTTTTTT. It specifies CASSLEPTNEKLFF.

This clone was detected only once. The chain carries TRBV28 and TRBJ1-3, with TRBD1 matching over 10 bases. V trimming: 2 bases; J trimming: 2 bases; junction bases outside the gene matches: 3. The length of the CDR3 is 16 residues. Germline-derived CDR1 and CDR2 are MDHEN and SYDVKM. CDR3 nucleotide sequence: TGTGCCAGCAGTTTACGGACAGGGGGTGCTGGAAACACCATATATTTT. Protein: CASSLRTGGAGNTIYF.

This rearrangement joins TRBV19 to TRBJ2-7; D possibly uses TRBD1 or TRBD2 (5 bases each). The length of the CDR3 is 15 residues. Germline values: CDR1 LNHDA, CDR2 SQIVND (reference sequence). V lost 6 bases to trimming and J lost 7 bases, with 22 bases between them. CDR3 coding DNA: TGTGCCAGTAGGATATCACCGGGACCACGGAAAGAGCAGTACTTC. Amino acids: CASRISPGPRKEQYF.

The chain has TRBV7-2 and TRBJ2-3; D is unresolved. Trimming took off 3 bases at V and 0 bases at J, with 13 bases between the two ends. Per the germline V gene, CDR1 is SGHTA and CDR2 is FQGNSA. The CDR3 covers 16 residues. The CDR3 loop is CASSFLGTPSTDTQYF. Here the CDR3 DNA reads TGTGCCAGCAGCTTCTTGGGTACTCCTAGCACAGATACGCAGTATTTT.

The chain is built from TRBV5-6 and TRBJ1-2; D remains unclear. V gave up 2 bases and J gave up 1 base, with 6 bases separating them. Germline assignment: CDR1 SGHDT and CDR2 YYEEEE. The CDR3 sequence is 13 residues long. CDR3 nucleotides: TGTGCCAGCAGCTTACGCAGTAACTATGGCTACACCTTC. It yields the protein CASSLRSNYGYTF.

The chain uses TRBV5-1 and TRBJ2-2; no clear D gene. This CDR3 has 11 amino acids. Germline CDR1 is SGHRS and CDR2 is YFSETQ. The V gene lost 0 bases and the J gene lost 6 bases, with 0 bases spanning the gap. The CDR3 region is CASSLAGELFF. The CDR3 DNA follows: TGCGCCAGCAGCTTGGCCGGGGAGCTGTTTTTT. The entire variable domain, with the rest obtained from reference TRBV5-1 and TRBJ2-2, is as follows: KAGVTQTPRYLIKTRGQQVTLSCSPISGHRSVSWYQQTPGQGLQFLFEYFSETQRNKGNFPGRFSGRQFSNSRSEMNVSTLELGDSALYLCASSLAGELFFGEGSRLTVL.

The chain employs TRBV6-5 and TRBJ1-2; TRBD1 is a possible D gene (5 bases). This CDR3 is 14 amino acids long. V shed 2 bases and J shed 8 bases, with 15 bases lying between them. In germline, CDR1 is MNHEY, CDR2 SVGAGI. The CDR3 here is CASSYRTGEGGYTF. In DNA form, the CDR3 reads TGTGCCAGCAGTTACCGGACGGGGGAAGGAGGCTACACCTTC.